What follows are 27 T cell receptor beta chains derived from one specimen sequenced in a study of T cells in Graves' hyperthyroidism and ophthalmopathy. TCR beta CDR3 region amplification was performed from RNA transcripts. A first-round RT-PCR of the TCR CDR3 used the HTBI primer set. One entry per CDR3 protein, called by TCRdb with MiXCR from the multiplex PCR reads. The data contain a few hundred thousand distinct CDR3 sequences, approximately 14% of them singletons. Material: blood. Source of these receptors: a woman aged 60-70 years with Graves' ophthalmopathy.

This clonotype was counted many times. The V call is TRBV28, the J call TRBJ2-7; the match to TRBD1 covers 10 bases. Looked up from germline, CDR1 is MDHEN and CDR2 is SYDVKM. J was trimmed by 5 bases and V by 6 bases; bases with no gene match: 10. The CDR3 loop spans 15 amino acids. CDR3 coding DNA: TGTGCCAGCAGAAGTCAGGGACAGGGGCACGACGAGCAGTACTTC. Encoded protein: CASRSQGQGHDEQYF.

The table lists this clonotype with a few counts. The V call is TRBV30, the J call TRBJ2-1; TRBD2 aligns across 16 bases. Germline V CDR1 and CDR2: GTSNPN, SVGIG (reference sequence). The length of the CDR3 is 16 residues. The CDR3 sequence is CAWGKGLAGGPSEQFF. CDR3 nucleotides: TGTGCGTGGGGGAAGGGACTAGCGGGAGGGCCAAGTGAGCAGTTCTTC.

This clonotype was counted between two and nine times. The chain links TRBV5-5 to TRBJ1-2; D is perhaps TRBD1 (6 bases). This CDR3 comprises 15 residues. Trimming left V 4 bases short and J 4 bases short, with 17 bases between. Germline loops: CDR1 SGHKS, CDR2 YYEKEE (reference sequence). Written as DNA, the CDR3 is TGTGCCAGCAGCACAGTGACAGGAAACCTCTATGGCTACACCTTC. Translation gives CASSTVTGNLYGYTF.

This clonotype has more than one count but fewer than ten. V is TRBV19 and J is TRBJ2-2, with TRBD1 matching 9 bases. Germline V CDR1 and CDR2: LNHDA, SQIVND (reference sequence). V lost 5 bases and J lost 7; bases outside the gene matches: 5. This CDR3 comprises 14 residues. This CDR3 is CASSWDRASGELFF. The CDR3 bases are TGTGCCAGTAGTTGGGACAGGGCGAGCGGGGAGCTGTTTTTT. The entire variable domain, with the rest obtained from reference TRBV19 and TRBJ2-2, is as follows: DGGITQSPKYLFRKEGQNVTLSCEQNLNHDAMYWYRQDPGQGLRLIYYSQIVNDFQKGDIAEGYSVSREKKESFPLTVTSAQKNPTAFYLCASSWDRASGELFFGEGSRLTVL.

Many counts were recorded for this clonotype. The chain employs TRBV27 and TRBJ2-1; TRBD2 is a possible D gene (5 bases). The ends were cut back, 4 bases at V and 8 bases at J, with 15 bases in the middle. The CDR3 is 14 amino acids. CDR1 and CDR2 (germline): MNHEY, SMNVEV (reference sequence). In DNA form, the CDR3 reads TGTGCCAGCAGTTCATGGGAACTAGAGGATGAGCAGTTCTTC. This encodes CASSSWELEDEQFF.

This clonotype has only a few counts. The CDR3 DNA follows: TGTGCCAGTAGCCCCTCCGGGACAGGGACCTACGAGCAGTACTTC. This translates into CASSPSGTGTYEQYF. The chain has TRBV19 and TRBJ2-7; 9 nucleotides align to TRBD1. With V trimmed by 6 bases and J by 2 bases, 8 bases remained unmatched. The CDR3 runs to 15 residues. The germline CDR1 and CDR2 sequences are LNHDA and SQIVND (reference sequence).

Points on this clonotype: A much larger clone sits a single nucleotide away, making a read error possible. The chain joins TRBV6-5 to TRBJ2-3; no definite D call. CDR1 is MNHEY and CDR2 is SVGAGI in the germline V gene. The V end was cut by 0 bases, the J end by 4 bases, with 11 bases between. This CDR3 is built from 15 residues. CDR3 DNA sequence: TGTGCCAGCAGTTACTCCCCTGGCGGAGCAGATACGCAGTATTTT. This gives the protein CASSYSPGGADTQYF.

Comment on this clonotype: This could be a read error, since a much larger clone is one nucleotide away. The chain has TRBV12-3 or TRBV12-4 and TRBJ1-5; D remains ambiguous. The CDR3 spans 14 residues. This CDR3 is CASILSARNQPQHF. The CDR3 nucleotides read TGTGCCAGCATTTTATCGGCTCGCAATCAGCCCCAGCATTTT.

This clonotype occurred many times. The chain joins TRBV6-1 to TRBJ2-1; 9 bases agree with TRBD2. After removal of 9 bases from V and 7 bases from J, the junction contained 7 bases not matched to a gene. In germline, CDR1 is MNHNS, CDR2 SASEGT. The CDR3 extends over 13 amino acids. The CDR3 bases are TGTGCCAGTCAGCGGGAGGCTCGGAATGAGCAGTTCTTC. Encoded protein: CASQREARNEQFF.

J is TRBJ2-1 and V is TRBV20-1; the D is unclear. CDR3 length: 16 residues. V was cut by 0 bases and J by 0 bases, with 12 bases left in between. Looked up from germline, CDR1 is DFQATT and CDR2 is SNEGSKA (reference sequence). DNA for the CDR3: TGCAGTGCTAGAGATTTAAGGCTGGCCTCCTACAATGAGCAGTTCTTC. This gives the protein CSARDLRLASYNEQFF.

Many counts were recorded for this clonotype. This chain connects TRBV12-3 or TRBV12-4 to TRBJ1-5; 7 bases map to TRBD1. The CDR3 consists of 15 residues. V lost 5 bases to trimming and J lost 1 base; unmatched junction nucleotides: 5. The CDR3: CASSRDSQSNQPQHF. CDR3 nucleotides: TGTGCCAGCAGTCGGGACAGCCAGAGCAATCAGCCCCAGCATTTT.

V is TRBV7-8 and J is TRBJ2-5; 8 nucleotides align to TRBD1. V trimming: 1 base; J trimming: 5 bases; junction bases outside the gene matches: 6. The CDR3 consists of 15 residues. In germline, CDR1 is SGHVS, CDR2 FQNEAQ. The CDR3 loop is CASSLVGQGWETQYF. CDR3 nucleotides: TGTGCCAGCAGCTTAGTTGGACAGGGTTGGGAGACCCAGTACTTC. The complete variable domain, with remaining parts taken from reference TRBV7-8 and TRBJ2-5, reads GAGVSQSPRYKVAKRGQDVALRCDPISGHVSLFWYQQALGQGPEFLTYFQNEAQLDKSGLPSDRFFAERPEGSVSTLKIQRTQQEDSAVYLCASSLVGQGWETQYFGPGTRLLVL.

The sample holds many counts of this clonotype. The chain has TRBV7-9 and TRBJ2-1, with 12 bases that match TRBD1. Germline loops: CDR1 SEHNR, CDR2 FQNEAQ (reference sequence). V lost 3 bases and J lost 10; bases outside the gene matches: 4. This CDR3 comprises 14 residues. The CDR3, as DNA: TGTGCCAGCAGCTTTGACGGGACAGGGGGCGAGCAGTTCTTC. Translated: CASSFDGTGGEQFF.

This clonotype was seen at least ten times. This chain connects TRBV29-1 to TRBJ2-3, with 12 bases matching TRBD2. Germline values: CDR1 SQVTM, CDR2 ANQGSEA. This CDR3 contains 17 residues. V was clipped by 1 base and J by 2 bases; unmatched bases: 7. CDR3 coding DNA: TGCAGCGTTGAAGGGACTAGCGGGACCCTATTCACAGATACGCAGTATTTT. Amino acids: CSVEGTSGTLFTDTQYF.

This clonotype was picked up many times. The chain employs TRBV7-6 and TRBJ2-7; TRBD2 might be the D (7 bases). V was clipped by 5 bases and J by 5 bases, with 13 bases between them. The CDR3 has 13 amino acids. Germline CDR1 reads SGHVS; CDR2 reads FNYEAQ. The CDR3 DNA sequence: TGTGCCAGCAGCGCCTCGGGGGGCCACGAGCAGTACTTC. Protein product: CASSASGGHEQYF.

In regard to this clonotype: It may be a read error: a sequence one base away is much more abundant. V usage is TRBV12-3 or TRBV12-4 and J usage is TRBJ2-2; D tentatively reads TRBD1 or TRBD2 (5 bases each). This CDR3 region has 15 residues. V lost 1 base, J lost 6 bases, and 12 bases lay in between. CDR3 bases: TGTGCCAGCAGTTTAGAAGCCGGGGCCGCCGGGGAGCTGTTTTTT. This translates into CASSLEAGAAGELFF.

This clonotype appeared a few times. V is TRBV6-1 and J is TRBJ2-3; no clear D. Trimming shortened V by 6 bases and J by 4 bases, and 14 bases separated the two germline ends. The germline CDR1 and CDR2 sequences are MNHNS and SASEGT. This CDR3 spans 14 amino acids. The CDR3 here is CASRNTGKADTQYF. CDR3 bases: TGTGCCAGCAGGAACACTGGGAAGGCAGATACGCAGTATTTT.

With respect to this clonotype: This sequence may be a read error, since a much larger clone differs from it by one base. The chain employs TRBV2 and TRBJ2-3; D is perhaps TRBD2 (6 bases). Germline CDR1 reads SNHLY; CDR2 reads FYNNEI. Trimming pared 8 bases from V and 0 bases from J, leaving 15 bases between. The CDR3 extends over 15 amino acids. The CDR3 DNA is TGTGCCAGCGGTTTGTGCGGGAAAAGCACAGATACGCAGTATTTT. This translates into CASGLCGKSTDTQYF.

This clonotype showed up many times. This chain connects TRBV20-1 to TRBJ2-7; no reliable D call. There are 14 residues in the CDR3. Trimming shortened V by 6 bases and J by 2 bases, and 17 bases separated the two germline ends. Germline values: CDR1 DFQATT, CDR2 SNEGSKA (reference sequence). CDR3 amino acids: CSAYKSRVPYEQYF. As DNA, the CDR3 is TGCAGTGCCTATAAGTCTAGGGTGCCCTACGAGCAGTACTTC.

This clonotype was seen many times. This chain joins TRBV7-6 and TRBJ2-1; D is unclear. The CDR3 covers 14 residues. Germline-derived CDR1 and CDR2 are SGHVS and FNYEAQ. V was pared by 1 base and J by 4 bases, with 8 bases between. The CDR3, as DNA: TGTGCCAGCAGCTTAGGTGTCAGGTACAATGAGCAGTTCTTC. This codes for CASSLGVRYNEQFF.

The V call is TRBV7-9, the J call TRBJ2-3; weak D call: TRBD2 (6 bases). The CDR3 covers 16 residues. V was cut by 1 base and J by 2 bases, with 13 bases left in between. The germline V gene has CDR1 SEHNR and CDR2 FQNEAQ (reference sequence). DNA for the CDR3: TGTGCCAGCAGCTTAGATCCGGGAGCCGACACAGATACGCAGTATTTT. It is translated as CASSLDPGADTDTQYF.

The chain joins TRBV4-1 to TRBJ2-2; TRBD1 matches 8 bases. V lost 0 bases to trimming and J lost 3 bases; unmatched junction nucleotides: 9. This CDR3 spans 18 amino acids. Germline CDR1 is MGHRA and CDR2 is YSYEKL. This chain's CDR3 is CASSQEAVDRADTGELFF. The CDR3 nucleotides read TGCGCCAGCAGCCAAGAAGCAGTGGACAGGGCGGACACCGGGGAGCTGTTTTTT.

This clonotype was seen ten or more times. The V gene is TRBV5-1, the J gene TRBJ2-1, with 12 nucleotides matching TRBD2. CDR1 and CDR2 from the germline V gene are SGHRS and YFSETQ. Unmatched junction bases numbered 2, after V lost 2 bases and J lost 5 bases. There are 15 residues in the CDR3. In nucleotides, the CDR3 is TGCGCCAGCAGCTTTCTAGCGGGAGGGAACAATGAGCAGTTCTTC. Amino acids: CASSFLAGGNNEQFF. Looking up the rest from reference TRBV5-1 and TRBJ2-1 gives the full variable domain: KAGVTQTPRYLIKTRGQQVTLSCSPISGHRSVSWYQQTPGQGLQFLFEYFSETQRNKGNFPGRFSGRQFSNSRSEMNVSTLELGDSALYLCASSFLAGGNNEQFFGPGTRLTVL.

This clonotype was counted many times. V gene TRBV2 combines with J gene TRBJ2-5; weak D call: TRBD1 (6 bases). The germline CDR1 and CDR2 sequences are SNHLY and FYNNEI. Trimming removed 0 bases at V and 4 bases at J, with 9 bases between. This CDR3 spans 14 amino acids. The chain's CDR3 is CASSEAAGAETQYF. The CDR3, as DNA: TGTGCCAGCAGTGAAGCGGCAGGGGCAGAGACCCAGTACTTC.

This clonotype has at least ten counts. The V gene is TRBV7-9, the J gene TRBJ2-3; tentatively, D is TRBD2 (5 bases). The germline V gene encodes CDR1 SEHNR and CDR2 FQNEAQ (reference sequence). The V gene lost 3 bases and the J gene lost 2 bases, with 9 bases spanning the gap. The CDR3 totals 14 residues. The CDR3 spells CASSFTSDTDTQYF. The CDR3 DNA sequence: TGTGCCAGCAGCTTTACTAGTGACACAGATACGCAGTATTTT.

There are many counts of this clonotype. The chain couples TRBV5-1 to TRBJ2-7; D perhaps matches TRBD2 (7 bases). Germline-derived CDR1 and CDR2 are SGHRS and YFSETQ. This CDR3 is 14 amino acids long. Between the trimmed V and J ends, which lost 7 bases and 7 bases, there was a span of 21 bases. The chain's CDR3 is CASGEGQPRREQYF. DNA of the CDR3: TGCGCCAGCGGGGAGGGACAACCTCGGCGGGAGCAGTACTTC.

The chain joins TRBV15 to TRBJ1-2, with D maybe TRBD1 (5 bases). Per germline, CDR1 LNHNV and CDR2 YYDKDF (reference sequence). The germline V and J ends were trimmed by 0 bases and 5 bases, with 13 bases remaining between them. This CDR3 spans 15 amino acids. CDR3 protein: CATSRDPRGAYGYTF. The CDR3 DNA reads TGTGCCACCAGCAGAGACCCGAGGGGCGCTTATGGCTACACCTTC.